Shown below are 7 T cell receptor beta chains from a single sample sequenced in a study of T cells in Graves' hyperthyroidism and ophthalmopathy (dated by TCRdb to about 2019). The library was generated by multiplex PCR. The listed sequencing device is Illumina HiSeq 2000. TCR beta CDR3 regions were amplified from RNA transcripts. The TCR CDR3 was subjected to a first round of RT-PCR using the HTBI primer set and the Qiagen OneStep RT-PCR kit. The public reads were quality trimmed at Q25 with fastp and then assembled into clones with MiXCR by TCRdb, keeping productive beta chains. Every entry covers one CDR3 protein and lists the most common genes and DNA from its rows. For this sample the table gives roughly 380,000 distinct CDR3 sequences, of which under 20% were detected only once. The top ten constitute around 4% of the sample. Sequencing input: blood. The receptors were gathered from a woman aged 18 to 35 with Graves' hyperthyroidism.

This chain joins TRBV4-1 and TRBJ2-5; 7 bases match TRBD2. Germline CDR1 MGHRA, CDR2 YSYEKL. The CDR3 totals 15 residues. The V segment lost 7 bases and the J segment 3 bases; nucleotides outside the gene matches: 11. Here the CDR3 reads CASTESGTTKETQYF. Written as DNA, the CDR3 is TGCGCCAGCACTGAGTCCGGGACTACTAAAGAGACCCAGTACTTC.

This clonotype was seen many times. The chain recombines TRBV20-1 with TRBJ1-1; 10 nucleotides align to TRBD1. Germline lookup yields CDR1 DFQATT and CDR2 SNEGSKA (reference sequence). V dropped 3 bases and J dropped 6; count of bases not matched to a gene: 7. The CDR3 consists of 14 residues. The CDR3 DNA reads TGCAGTGCTAGGGTGGACAGGGGGGCCCCTGAAGCTTTCTTT. Translating gives CSARVDRGAPEAFF.

Many counts were recorded for this clonotype. A read error may explain this, as a much larger clone is one base away. This sequence joins TRBV6-5 and TRBJ2-5; weak D call: TRBD1 (5 bases). CDR3 length: 15 amino acids. From germline, CDR1 is MNHEY and CDR2 SVGAGI. This CDR3 is CASSQAGIRQETKYF. The DNA for the CDR3 is TGTGCCAGCAGCCAGGCAGGGATCCGGCAAGAGACCAAGTACTTC.

Many counts were recorded for this clonotype. This chain connects TRBV13 to TRBJ1-2; TRBD1 might be the D (6 bases). The CDR3 length is 14 residues. Trimming pared 7 bases from V and 7 bases from J, leaving 19 bases between. The germline V gene encodes CDR1 PRHDT and CDR2 FYEKMQ (reference sequence). CDR3 sequence reads: CASTEGSGAGGYTF. CDR3 nucleotides: TGTGCCAGCACCGAGGGATCGGGGGCCGGTGGCTACACCTTC.

This clonotype was recorded many times. The chain joins TRBV6-1 to TRBJ2-6; D ambiguous. Trimming removed 6 bases from V and 3 bases from J, with 15 bases in between. Per germline, CDR1 MNHNS and CDR2 SASEGT. This CDR3 is 16 amino acids long. CDR3 coding DNA: TGTGCCAGCAGAAAACCAGAGCAGTTTGGGGCCAACGTCCTGACTTTC. It encodes CASRKPEQFGANVLTF.

In nucleotides, the CDR3 is TGTGCCAGTAGTCCCCCGATCCGGCACGGGGAGACCCAGTACTTC. Residues: CASSPPIRHGETQYF. The chain uses TRBV19 and TRBJ2-5, with D uncertain. The CDR3 is 15 residues long. The V and J ends lost 5 bases and 5 bases respectively, with 18 bases between them. Germline V gene sequence: CDR1 LNHDA, CDR2 SQIVND (reference sequence). Together with reference TRBV19 and TRBJ2-5, the CDR3 gives the full variable domain: DGGITQSPKYLFRKEGQNVTLSCEQNLNHDAMYWYRQDPGQGLRLIYYSQIVNDFQKGDIAEGYSVSREKKESFPLTVTSAQKNPTAFYLCASSPPIRHGETQYFGPGTRLLVL.

For this clonotype: An end of the junction differs from the germline gene, which may be a read error. The CDR3 bases are TGTGCCCGGAGTCCCTGGACAGGGTACAATCAGCCCCAGCATTTT. It specifies CARSPWTGYNQPQHF. The V call is TRBV30, the J call TRBJ1-5, with 8 nucleotides matching TRBD1. CDR1 and CDR2 from the germline V gene are GTSNPN and SVGIG (reference sequence). This CDR3 is built from 15 residues. The full variable domain, with the rest looked up from reference TRBV30 and TRBJ1-5, is SQTIHQWPATLVQPVGSPLSLECTVEGTSNPNLYWYRQAAGRGLQLLFYSVGIGQISSEVPQNLSASRPQDRQFILSSKKLLLSDSGFYLCARSPWTGYNQPQHFGDGTRLSIL.